The 21 T cell receptor beta chains reported below all come from one sample, sequenced in a study of T cell responses to AZD1222 COVID-19 vaccine. The data were produced by immunoSEQ multiplex PCR, yet TCRdb's version contains in-frame clones alone and is incomplete. The sample yields some 64,000 clones, roughly 80% seen once. The sequencing here drew on peripheral blood, taken on day 0 of AZD1222 vaccination. The receptor set was obtained from an adult in good health.

V is TRBV7-2 and J is TRBJ2-3; maybe TRBD2 (6 bases). The CDR3 runs to 16 residues. Germline V gene data show CDR1 as SGHTA and CDR2 as FQGNSA. With 1 base removed from V and 5 bases from J, the gap between germline ends came to 16 bases. CDR3 sequence (DNA): TGTGCCAGCAGCTTAGATCGCTCCGGGCGGGGAGATACGCAGTATTTT. Protein product: CASSLDRSGRGDTQYF.

This clone has just a few counts. The chain couples TRBV2 to TRBJ2-1; perhaps TRBD1 as D (5 bases). Germline lookup yields CDR1 SNHLY and CDR2 FYNNEI. The length of the CDR3 is 12 residues. Between the trimmed V and J ends, which lost 7 bases and 5 bases, there was a span of 9 bases. CDR3: CASTRVNNEQFF. CDR3 in DNA: TGTGCCAGCACCAGGGTCAACAATGAGCAGTTCTTC.

The chain joins TRBV28 to TRBJ2-5; 10 bases line up with TRBD1. CDR3 length equals 16 residues. Germline CDR1 is MDHEN and CDR2 is SYDVKM. The V segment lost 4 bases and the J segment 2 bases; nucleotides outside the gene matches: 7. This CDR3 reads CASSSPDRGLQETQYF. For the CDR3, the DNA is TGTGCCAGCAGTTCGCCGGACAGGGGGTTACAAGAGACCCAGTACTTC. Supplemented by reference TRBV28 and TRBJ2-5, the full variable domain reads DVKVTQSSRYLVKRTGEKVFLECVQDMDHENMFWYRQDPGLGLRLIYFSYDVKMKEKGDIPEGYSVSREKKERFSLILESASTNQTSMYLCASSSPDRGLQETQYFGPGTRLLVL.

This clone has only a few counts. DNA of the CDR3: TGTGCCAGCAGCCCCGAGACCGGAGACGAGCAGTACTTC. Its translation is CASSPETGDEQYF. The chain combines TRBV9 with TRBJ2-7, with D unresolved. The CDR3 runs to 13 residues. Looked up from germline, CDR1 is SGDLS and CDR2 is YYNGEE. V lost 4 bases and J 5 bases, leaving 13 bases between the germline ends.

The gene calls are TRBV6-1 and TRBJ2-5; 8 bases align to TRBD1. The CDR3 contains 15 residues. From germline, CDR1 is MNHNS and CDR2 SASEGT. V was pared by 2 bases and J by 5 bases, with 7 bases of the junction left unmatched. CDR3 region: CASSERDRRGETQYF. The CDR3, as DNA: TGTGCCAGCAGTGAAAGGGACAGGAGGGGGGAGACCCAGTACTTC.

This clone was detected only once. J is TRBJ2-6 and V is TRBV10-3, with D maybe TRBD2 (5 bases). Germline V gene sequence: CDR1 ENHRY, CDR2 SYGVKD. This CDR3 spans 14 amino acids. V shed 8 bases and J shed 4 bases, with 12 bases lying between them. The CDR3 spells CAISTRSGANVLTF. The CDR3 region has the DNA TGTGCCATCTCAACTAGGTCCGGGGCCAACGTCCTGACTTTC.

This clone was seen only once. CDR3 sequence: CASSLLGPLGGSSYEQYF. CDR3 in DNA: TGTGCCAGCAGCTTACTCGGACCCCTAGGGGGAAGCTCCTACGAGCAGTACTTC. The chain uses TRBV7-2 and TRBJ2-7, with D perhaps TRBD1 (6 bases). Trimming took off 2 bases at V and 0 bases at J, with 20 bases between the two ends. Germline CDR1 SGHTA, CDR2 FQGNSA. The CDR3 runs to 18 residues.

The V call is TRBV7-2, the J call TRBJ2-7; D might be TRBD1 or TRBD2, each matching 5 bases. This CDR3 region has 13 residues. V was pared by 5 bases and J by 6 bases, with 14 bases between. Germline lookup yields CDR1 SGHTA and CDR2 FQGNSA. The CDR3 DNA reads as TGTGCCAGCAGCCGAACACCTGGGGGCGAGCAGTACTTC. Translation: CASSRTPGGEQYF. Supplemented by reference TRBV7-2 and TRBJ2-7, the full variable domain reads GAGVSQSPSNKVTEKGKDVELRCDPISGHTALYWYRQSLGQGLEFLIYFQGNSAPDKSGLPSDRFSAERTGGSVSTLTIQRTQQEDSAVYLCASSRTPGGEQYFGPGTRLTVT.

CDR3 coding DNA: TGTGCCAGCAGCTCGGGACCTAATGAGCAGTTCTTC. It specifies CASSSGPNEQFF. This chain joins TRBV5-4 and TRBJ2-1, with D tentatively TRBD1 or TRBD2 (5 bases each). V gave up 3 bases and J gave up 7 bases, with 8 bases separating them. Looked up from germline, CDR1 is SGHNT and CDR2 is YYREEE (reference sequence). The CDR3 totals 12 residues.

The chain recombines TRBV23-1 with TRBJ1-1; D might be TRBD1 (5 bases). TRBV23-1 carries the ORF label, with uncertain function. Deletions cut 2 bases from V and 2 bases from J, with 15 bases between. CDR3 length: 16 residues. This CDR3 is CASSQPFLGDNTEAFF. CDR3 DNA: TGCGCCAGCAGTCAACCCTTCTTAGGGGACAACACTGAAGCTTTCTTT.

The V and J genes are TRBV5-1 and TRBJ2-1; TRBD2 aligns across 10 bases. V lost 3 bases and J lost 1; bases outside the gene matches: 4. CDR1 and CDR2 (germline): SGHRS, YFSETQ. CDR3 length equals 16 residues. This CDR3 is CASSSNSGGSYNEQFF. Written as DNA, the CDR3 is TGCGCCAGCAGCTCGAATAGCGGGGGGTCCTACAATGAGCAGTTCTTC.

CDR3 coding DNA: TGTGCCAGCTCTCGACAGGGTCCACCTGGAAACACCATATATTTT. Its protein product is CASSRQGPPGNTIYF. The rearrangement links TRBV18 to TRBJ1-3; the match to TRBD1 covers 7 bases. The CDR3 contains 15 residues. The germline gives CDR1 KGHSH, CDR2 LQKENI. The V and J ends lost 6 bases and 2 bases, in that order; junction bases with no gene match: 7. The full variable domain, its missing parts supplied by reference TRBV18 and TRBJ1-3, is NAGVMQNPRHLVRRRGQEARLRCSPMKGHSHVYWYRQLPEEGLKFMVYLQKENIIDESGMPKERFSAEFPKEGPSILRIQQVVRGDSAAYFCASSRQGPPGNTIYFGEGSWLTVV.

Here the CDR3 DNA reads TGTGCCAGCAGCGCACAGGAGACAGCTTTCTTT. Its translation: CASSAQETAFF. The J gene is TRBJ1-1, the V gene TRBV7-9, with TRBD1 as a possible D gene (5 bases). Germline CDR1 SEHNR, CDR2 FQNEAQ (reference sequence). The ends were cut back, 5 bases at V and 10 bases at J, with 11 bases in the middle. The CDR3 loop spans 11 amino acids.

V usage is TRBV6-5 and J usage is TRBJ1-2, with 9 bases that match TRBD1. Germline assignment: CDR1 MNHEY and CDR2 SVGAGI. V trimming: 4 bases; J trimming: 8 bases; junction bases outside the gene matches: 11. This CDR3 is 15 amino acids long. CDR3 nucleotides: TGTGCCAGCAGTTCCCCCGGGACAGGGTTTAAGGGCTACACCTTC. It is translated as CASSSPGTGFKGYTF.

This chain links TRBV9 with TRBJ2-2; tentative D call: TRBD1 (5 bases). From germline, CDR1 is SGDLS and CDR2 YYNGEE. Trimming pared 0 bases from V and 0 bases from J, leaving 9 bases between. The CDR3 sequence is 16 residues long. The CDR3 loop reads CASSVAVGPNTGELFF. The CDR3 DNA sequence: TGTGCCAGCAGCGTAGCGGTGGGGCCGAACACCGGGGAGCTGTTTTTT.

This clone appeared once. The chain links TRBV6-5 to TRBJ1-5, with D possibly TRBD1 on 5 matching bases. CDR1 MNHEY and CDR2 SVGAGI come from the germline V gene. Trimming removed 5 bases from V and 0 bases from J, with 8 bases in between. This CDR3 comprises 14 residues. The CDR3 reads CASSPDSSNQPQHF. The CDR3 DNA is TGTGCCAGCAGTCCCGACAGTAGCAATCAGCCCCAGCATTTT.

This clone was observed a single time. The CDR3 DNA is TGTGCCACCAGTGATTCCGGGACAGGGGTCAACCAGCCCCAGCATTTT. Its protein product is CATSDSGTGVNQPQHF. This chain joins TRBV24-1 and TRBJ1-5, with TRBD1 matching over 10 bases. The length of the CDR3 is 16 residues. Germline V gives CDR1 KGHDR, CDR2 SFDVKD. The junction had 7 bases not matched to a gene; V was cut back by 2 bases and J by 7 bases.

The chain recombines TRBV7-8 with TRBJ1-5; D may be TRBD1 (6 bases). Trimming removed 11 bases from V and 6 bases from J, with 17 bases in between. Per germline, CDR1 SGHVS and CDR2 FQNEAQ. The CDR3 is 13 amino acids. The CDR3 spells CASSRGMGQPQHF. The CDR3 DNA reads as TGTGCCTCTTCGAGGGGGATGGGTCAGCCCCAGCATTTT.

This chain uses TRBV29-1 with TRBJ2-1; maybe TRBD2 (5 bases). Per germline, CDR1 SQVTM and CDR2 ANQGSEA. This CDR3 is built from 16 residues. Trimming took 4 bases from V and 4 from J, leaving 20 bases between them. CDR3 sequence reads: CSVVTTRRQTYNEQFF. The CDR3 coding sequence is TGCAGCGTTGTAACCACCAGGAGGCAGACTTACAATGAGCAGTTCTTC.

This chain uses TRBV5-1 with TRBJ1-3; 7 bases match TRBD1. Trimming cost V 4 bases and J 1 base; bases outside gene matches: 5. Germline CDR1 and CDR2: SGHRS and YFSETQ. The CDR3 is 15 amino acids. CDR3 nucleotide sequence: TGCGCCAGCAGCGCTGTGACAGGGTCTGGAAACACCATATATTTT. Protein product: CASSAVTGSGNTIYF.

The rearrangement joins TRBV7-2 to TRBJ1-2, with 8 nucleotides matching TRBD1. The length of the CDR3 is 16 residues. Germline V gene lookup returns CDR1 SGHTA and CDR2 FQGNSA. V shed 5 bases, J shed 5 bases, and the junction held 13 bases outside the gene matches. The CDR3 DNA sequence: TGTGCCAGCAGCCCCCGGGGCAGGGGGCGACTTTATGGCTACACCTTC. Translated: CASSPRGRGRLYGYTF.